This TCR delta chain stems from a study of gamma-delta T cells after stem cell transplantation. This clone was seen a few times. The CDR3 has 24 amino acids. Germline CDR1 reads GEAIGNYY; CDR2 reads EKD. V was clipped by 3 bases and J by 0 bases; unmatched bases: 27. With CATT, TCRdb re-called clones from the RT-PCR reads. Among 8,500 to 13,000 delta-chain clones listed, 1% to 1.5% were seen once. The chain joins TRDV2 to TRDJ1, with 13 positions matching TRDD3. The clonotype was recovered from a human donor. It is not recorded whose cells these are; they may come from a transplant donor. Sequenced input: gamma-delta T cells. DNA of the CDR3: TGTGCCTGTGACCCTATGCCACTGGGGGATACGCGTGATTCTAGCGGAATGTACACCGATAAACTCATCTTT. This sequence encodes CACDPMPLGDTRDSSGMYTDKLIF.